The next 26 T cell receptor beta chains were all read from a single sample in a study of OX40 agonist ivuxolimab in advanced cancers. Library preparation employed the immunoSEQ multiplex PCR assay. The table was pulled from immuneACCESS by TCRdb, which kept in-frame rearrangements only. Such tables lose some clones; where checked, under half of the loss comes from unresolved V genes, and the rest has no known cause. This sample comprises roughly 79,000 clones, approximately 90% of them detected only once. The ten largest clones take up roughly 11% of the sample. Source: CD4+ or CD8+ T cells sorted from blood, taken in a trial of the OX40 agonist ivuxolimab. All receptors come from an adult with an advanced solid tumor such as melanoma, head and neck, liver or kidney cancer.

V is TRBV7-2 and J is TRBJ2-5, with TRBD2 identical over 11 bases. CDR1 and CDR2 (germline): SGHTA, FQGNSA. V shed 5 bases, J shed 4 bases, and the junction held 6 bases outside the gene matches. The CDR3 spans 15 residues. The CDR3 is CASSPPLAGGETQYF. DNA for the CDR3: TGTGCCAGCAGCCCCCCTCTAGCGGGGGGAGAGACCCAGTACTTC.

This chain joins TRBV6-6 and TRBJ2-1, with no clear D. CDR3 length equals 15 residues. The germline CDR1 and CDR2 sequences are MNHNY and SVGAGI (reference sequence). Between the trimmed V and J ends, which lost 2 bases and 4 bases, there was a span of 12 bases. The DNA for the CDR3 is TGTGCCAGCAGTTACGACTCCCCCGCTTACAATGAGCAGTTCTTC. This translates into CASSYDSPAYNEQFF.

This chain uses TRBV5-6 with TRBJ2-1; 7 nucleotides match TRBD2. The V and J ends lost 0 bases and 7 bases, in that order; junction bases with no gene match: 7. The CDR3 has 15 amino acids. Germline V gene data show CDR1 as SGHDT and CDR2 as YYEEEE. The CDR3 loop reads CASSLAARGLNEQFF. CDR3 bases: TGTGCCAGCAGCTTGGCGGCGCGGGGGTTAAATGAGCAGTTCTTC.

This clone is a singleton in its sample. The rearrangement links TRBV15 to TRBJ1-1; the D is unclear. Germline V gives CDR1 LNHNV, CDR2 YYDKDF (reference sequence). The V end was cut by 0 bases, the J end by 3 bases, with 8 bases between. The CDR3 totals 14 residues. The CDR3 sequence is CATSRDTDYTEAFF. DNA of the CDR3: TGTGCCACCAGCAGAGACACCGATTACACTGAAGCTTTCTTT. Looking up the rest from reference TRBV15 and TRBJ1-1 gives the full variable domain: DAMVIQNPRYQVTQFGKPVTLSCSQTLNHNVMYWYQQKSSQAPKLLFHYYDKDFNNEADTPDNFQSRRPNTSFCFLDIRSPGLGDTAMYLCATSRDTDYTEAFFGQGTRLTVV.

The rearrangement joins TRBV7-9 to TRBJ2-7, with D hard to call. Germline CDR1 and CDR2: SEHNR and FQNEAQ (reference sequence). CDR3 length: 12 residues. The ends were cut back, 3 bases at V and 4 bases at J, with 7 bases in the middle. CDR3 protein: CASSFSGYEQYF. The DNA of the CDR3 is TGTGCCAGCAGCTTCTCAGGTTACGAGCAGTACTTC. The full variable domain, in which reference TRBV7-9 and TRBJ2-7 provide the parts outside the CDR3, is DTGVSQNPRHKITKRGQNVTFRCDPISEHNRLYWYRQTLGQGPEFLTYFQNEAQLEKSRLLSDRFSAERPKGSFSTLEIQRTEQGDSAMYLCASSFSGYEQYFGPGTRLTVT.

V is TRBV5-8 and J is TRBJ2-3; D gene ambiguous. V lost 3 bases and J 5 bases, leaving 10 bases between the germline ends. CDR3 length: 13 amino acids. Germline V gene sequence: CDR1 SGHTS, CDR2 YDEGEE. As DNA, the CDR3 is TGTGCCAGCAGCTCTCGAGGACGAGATACGCAGTATTTT. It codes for CASSSRGRDTQYF.

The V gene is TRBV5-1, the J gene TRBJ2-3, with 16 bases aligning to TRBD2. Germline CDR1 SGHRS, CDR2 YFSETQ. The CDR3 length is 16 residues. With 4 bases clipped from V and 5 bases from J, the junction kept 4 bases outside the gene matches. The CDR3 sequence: CASSMGLAGGRDTQYF. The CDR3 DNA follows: TGCGCCAGCAGCATGGGACTAGCGGGGGGGCGAGATACGCAGTATTTT.

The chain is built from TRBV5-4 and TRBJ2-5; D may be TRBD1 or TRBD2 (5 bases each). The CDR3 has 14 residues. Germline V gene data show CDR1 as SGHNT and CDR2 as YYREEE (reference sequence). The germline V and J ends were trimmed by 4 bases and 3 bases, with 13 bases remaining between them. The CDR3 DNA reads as TGTGCCAGCAGCCTAGGGACCGAAGAAGAGACCCAGTACTTC. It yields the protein CASSLGTEEETQYF.

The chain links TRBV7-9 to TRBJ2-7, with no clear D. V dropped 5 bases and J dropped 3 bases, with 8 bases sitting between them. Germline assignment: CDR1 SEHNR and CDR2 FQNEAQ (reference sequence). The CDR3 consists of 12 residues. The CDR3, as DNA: TGTGCCAGCAGCCCCGGGTTCTACGAGCAGTACTTC. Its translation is CASSPGFYEQYF.

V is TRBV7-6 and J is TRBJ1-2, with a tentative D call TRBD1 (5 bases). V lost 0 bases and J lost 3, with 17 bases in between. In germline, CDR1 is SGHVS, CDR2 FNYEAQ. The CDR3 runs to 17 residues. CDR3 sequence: CASSLAPQVARDYGYTF. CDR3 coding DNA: TGTGCCAGCAGCTTAGCCCCCCAAGTGGCCAGGGACTATGGCTACACCTTC.

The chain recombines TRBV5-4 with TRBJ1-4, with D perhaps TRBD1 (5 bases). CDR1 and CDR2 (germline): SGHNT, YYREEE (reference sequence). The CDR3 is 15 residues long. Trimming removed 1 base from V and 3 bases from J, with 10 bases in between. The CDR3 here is CASSLSPGSNEKLFF. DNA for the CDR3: TGTGCCAGCAGCTTGTCCCCAGGGTCTAATGAAAAACTGTTTTTT.

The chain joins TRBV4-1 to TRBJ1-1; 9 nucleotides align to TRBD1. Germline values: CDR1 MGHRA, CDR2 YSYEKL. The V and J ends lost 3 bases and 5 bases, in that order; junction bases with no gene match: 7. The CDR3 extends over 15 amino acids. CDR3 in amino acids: CASSQKDRGTTEAFF. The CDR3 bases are TGCGCCAGCAGCCAGAAGGACAGGGGAACAACTGAAGCTTTCTTT.

The chain's CDR3 is CASSLDRNSPLHF. For the CDR3, the DNA is TGCGCCAGCAGCCTAGACCGTAATTCACCCCTCCACTTT. The chain uses TRBV4-1 and TRBJ1-6; D remains unclear. Looked up from germline, CDR1 is MGHRA and CDR2 is YSYEKL. This CDR3 is built from 13 residues. The germline V and J ends were trimmed by 4 bases and 6 bases, with 7 bases remaining between them.

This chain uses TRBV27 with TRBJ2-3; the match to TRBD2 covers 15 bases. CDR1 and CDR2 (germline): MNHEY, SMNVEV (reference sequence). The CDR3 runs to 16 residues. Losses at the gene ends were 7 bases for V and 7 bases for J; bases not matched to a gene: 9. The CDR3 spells CASNWGLAGGLNTQYF. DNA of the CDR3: TGTGCCAGCAATTGGGGACTAGCGGGGGGACTAAATACGCAGTATTTT.

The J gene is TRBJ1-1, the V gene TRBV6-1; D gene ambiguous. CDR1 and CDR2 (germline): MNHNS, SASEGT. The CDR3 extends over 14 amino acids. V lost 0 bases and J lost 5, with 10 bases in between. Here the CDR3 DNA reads TGTGCCAGCAGTGAAGCGGTGGGTTCGACTGAAGCTTTCTTT. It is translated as CASSEAVGSTEAFF.

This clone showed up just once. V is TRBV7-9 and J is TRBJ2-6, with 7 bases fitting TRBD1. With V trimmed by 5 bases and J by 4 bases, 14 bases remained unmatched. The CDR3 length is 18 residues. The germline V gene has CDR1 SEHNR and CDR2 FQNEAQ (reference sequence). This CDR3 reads CASSPPTGSRGGANVLTF. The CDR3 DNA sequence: TGTGCCAGCAGCCCCCCGACAGGGTCCCGTGGGGGGGCCAACGTCCTGACTTTC.

The CDR3 loop is CASSLAGGQGRTEAFF. In nucleotides, the CDR3 is TGTGCCAGCAGCTTAGCGGGGGGGCAGGGGCGCACTGAAGCTTTCTTT. The rearrangement links TRBV7-6 to TRBJ1-1; perhaps TRBD1 as D (6 bases). The V end lost 0 bases, the J end lost 4 bases, and 15 bases lay between the germline ends. The V gene's germline CDR1 is SGHVS and CDR2 FNYEAQ. The CDR3 has 16 amino acids.

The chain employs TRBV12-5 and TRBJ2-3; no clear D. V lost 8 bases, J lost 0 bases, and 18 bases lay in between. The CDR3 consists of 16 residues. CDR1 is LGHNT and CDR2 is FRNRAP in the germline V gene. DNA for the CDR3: TGTGCTAGTAGTCCGACCGAGGCTAGAAGCACAGATACGCAGTATTTT. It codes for CASSPTEARSTDTQYF.

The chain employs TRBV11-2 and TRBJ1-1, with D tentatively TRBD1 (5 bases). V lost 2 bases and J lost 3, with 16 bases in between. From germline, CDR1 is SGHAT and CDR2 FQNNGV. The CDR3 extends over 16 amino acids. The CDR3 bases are TGTGCCAGCAGCTTAATCCCGGGGGAAGGGTACACTGAAGCTTTCTTT. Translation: CASSLIPGEGYTEAFF.

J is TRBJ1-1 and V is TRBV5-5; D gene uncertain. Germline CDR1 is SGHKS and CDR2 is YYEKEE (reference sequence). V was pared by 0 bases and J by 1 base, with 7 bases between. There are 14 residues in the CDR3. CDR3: CASSLVAGNTEAFF. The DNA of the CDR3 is TGTGCCAGCAGCTTGGTCGCGGGGAACACTGAAGCTTTCTTT.

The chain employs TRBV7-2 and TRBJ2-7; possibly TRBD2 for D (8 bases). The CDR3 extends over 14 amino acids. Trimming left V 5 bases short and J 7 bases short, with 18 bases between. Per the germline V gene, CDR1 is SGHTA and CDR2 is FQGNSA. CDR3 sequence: CASSQREGAVEQYF. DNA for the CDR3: TGTGCCAGCAGCCAACGGGAGGGGGCTGTGGAGCAGTACTTC.

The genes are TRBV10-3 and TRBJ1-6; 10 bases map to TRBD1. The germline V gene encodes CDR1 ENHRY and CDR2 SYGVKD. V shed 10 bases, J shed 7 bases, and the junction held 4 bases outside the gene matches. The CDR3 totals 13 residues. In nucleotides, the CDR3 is TGTGCCACCGGGACAGGGGACAATTCACCCCTCCACTTT. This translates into CATGTGDNSPLHF.

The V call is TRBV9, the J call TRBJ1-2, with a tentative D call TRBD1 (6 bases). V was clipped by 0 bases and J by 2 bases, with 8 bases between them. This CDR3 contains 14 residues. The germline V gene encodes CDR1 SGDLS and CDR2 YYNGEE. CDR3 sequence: CASSVDRANYGYTF. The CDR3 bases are TGTGCCAGCAGCGTAGACAGGGCCAACTATGGCTACACCTTC. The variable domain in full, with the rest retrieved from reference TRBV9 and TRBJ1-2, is DSGVTQTPKHLITATGQRVTLRCSPRSGDLSVYWYQQSLDQGLQFLIQYYNGEERAKGNILERFSAQQFPDLHSELNLSSLELGDSALYFCASSVDRANYGYTFGSGTRLTVV.

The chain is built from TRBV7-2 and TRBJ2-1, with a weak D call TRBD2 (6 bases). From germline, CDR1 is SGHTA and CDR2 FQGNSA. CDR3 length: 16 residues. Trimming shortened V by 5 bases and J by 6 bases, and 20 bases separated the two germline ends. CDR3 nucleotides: TGTGCCAGCAGCCTCTCCCCAGGGTGGGGGGTCAATGAGCAGTTCTTC. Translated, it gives CASSLSPGWGVNEQFF.

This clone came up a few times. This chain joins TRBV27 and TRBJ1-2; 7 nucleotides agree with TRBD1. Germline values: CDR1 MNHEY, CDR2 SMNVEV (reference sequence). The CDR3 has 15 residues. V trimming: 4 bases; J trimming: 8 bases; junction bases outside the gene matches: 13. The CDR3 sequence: CASSSVVTGAGGYTF. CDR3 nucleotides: TGTGCCAGCAGTTCCGTCGTCACAGGGGCTGGGGGCTACACCTTC.

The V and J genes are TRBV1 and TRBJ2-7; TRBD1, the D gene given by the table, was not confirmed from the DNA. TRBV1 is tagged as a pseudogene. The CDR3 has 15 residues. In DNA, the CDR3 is TGCACCAGCAGGATGGGACAGGGTACCTCCTACGAGCAGTACTTC. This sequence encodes CTSRMGQGTSYEQYF.